These T cell receptor beta chains were read from a single sample in a study of blood T cell repertoires in COVID-19. TCRdb's copy holds only in-frame clones and misses some; the assay was immunoSEQ multiplex PCR. The table lists about 91,000 clones, around nine tenths of them singletons, with roughly 8.1% in the top ten. The sequenced sample was peripheral blood. The receptors stem from a woman aged 70 to 79 with acute or convalescent COVID-19. CDR3s include the opening cysteine and the closing phenylalanine or tryptophan. Each record gives: CDR3 length, D gene, clone size, J gene, V gene, CDR3 protein, CDR3 DNA. D genes are given only for firm matches. Not every row has a clone size; where given, it reads once, few, many or a size class.

15	TRBD2	NA	TRBJ2-5	TRBV5-1	CASSLTSGGSGTQYF	TGCGCCAGCAGCCTGACTAGCGGGGGGTCTGGGACCCAGTACTTC
16	NA	NA	TRBJ2-2	TRBV27	CASRGWGPPGTGELFF	TGTGCCAGCAGGGGTTGGGGGCCCCCTGGCACCGGGGAGCTGTTTTTT
15	NA	NA	TRBJ2-1	TRBV24-1	CATSPRSVHYNEQFF	TGTGCCACCAGTCCTCGGAGCGTACATTACAATGAGCAGTTCTTC
15	TRBD1	NA	TRBJ1-2	TRBV19	CASSMVWDSTYGYTF	TGTGCCAGTAGTATGGTTTGGGACAGTACCTATGGCTACACCTTC
12	TRBD1	NA	TRBJ1-1	TRBV29-1	CSAATGVTEAFF	TGCAGCGCCGCGACAGGGGTTACTGAAGCTTTCTTT
11	NA	NA	TRBJ1-1	TRBV3-1/TRBV3-2	CASSQRGEAFF	TGTGCCAGCAGCCAAAGGGGGGAAGCTTTCTTT
12	NA	NA	TRBJ2-1	TRBV7-6	CASSDQNRVRFF	TGTGCCAGCAGCGACCAAAACCGGGTTCGGTTCTTC
15	NA	once	TRBJ1-4	TRBV7-6	CASSLRLGRNEKLFF	TGTGCCAGCAGCTTAAGGTTGGGGAGGAATGAAAAACTGTTTTTT
18	TRBD1	NA	TRBJ1-3	TRBV13	CASSPSWDRRTSGNTIYF	TGTGCCAGCAGCCCTAGTTGGGACAGGAGGACCTCTGGAAACACCATATATTTT
15	TRBD2	NA	TRBJ2-3	TRBV11-1	CASSLGSGGTDTQYF	TGTGCCAGCAGCTTAGGTAGCGGGGGCACAGATACGCAGTATTTT
14	TRBD2	NA	TRBJ2-7	TRBV10-2	CASSVEAGPYEQYF	TGCGCCAGCAGTGTCGAAGCGGGGCCCTACGAGCAGTACTTC
13	NA	once	TRBJ2-7	TRBV30	CAWSARPLGEQYF	TGTGCCTGGAGCGCTAGACCCTTAGGCGAGCAGTACTTC
14	NA	once	TRBJ1-1	TRBV30	CAWSKTWRGTEAFF	TGTGCCTGGAGTAAGACCTGGAGGGGCACTGAAGCTTTCTTT
14	TRBD2	NA	TRBJ2-5	TRBV5-6	CASSSGLARETQYF	TGTGCCAGCAGTTCAGGACTAGCGAGAGAGACCCAGTACTTC
11	NA	NA	TRBJ2-7	TRBV5-1	CASSGNYEQYF	TGCGCCAGCTCCGGGAACTACGAGCAGTACTTC
13	TRBD1	NA	TRBJ1-2	TRBV5-1	CASSTTGGWGYTF	TGCGCCAGCAGCACGACAGGGGGCTGGGGCTACACCTTC
15	NA	NA	TRBJ2-5	TRBV9	CASSVEEHPQETQYF	TGTGCCAGCAGCGTAGAAGAGCATCCACAAGAGACCCAGTACTTC
15	NA	NA	TRBJ1-2	TRBV5-1	CASSLGNPKGDGYTF	TGCGCCAGCAGCTTAGGGAATCCCAAGGGAGATGGCTACACCTTC
15	NA	NA	TRBJ2-1	TRBV7-9	CASSPATGRYNEQFF	TGTGCCAGCAGCCCAGCGACAGGGAGGTACAATGAGCAGTTCTTC
18	TRBD1	NA	TRBJ2-2	TRBV30	CAWSGQGVIYRRTGELFF	TGTGCCTGGAGTGGACAGGGGGTTATCTATAGGCGCACCGGGGAGCTGTTTTTT
16	NA	NA	TRBJ1-5	TRBV24-1	CATSDRTAYSNQPQHF	TGTGCCACCAGTGACCGGACAGCCTATAGCAATCAGCCCCAGCATTTT
16	TRBD1	NA	TRBJ1-4	TRBV5-5	CASSHGTVATNEKLFF	TGTGCCAGCAGCCACGGGACAGTTGCAACTAATGAAAAACTGTTTTTT
14	TRBD1	few	TRBJ2-7	TRBV6-5	CASKRQGLGYEQYF	TGTGCCAGCAAACGACAGGGGTTGGGTTACGAGCAGTACTTC
17	NA	NA	TRBJ2-5	TRBV7-9	CASSLGVGGGLQETQYF	TGTGCCAGCAGCCTCGGTGTTGGCGGAGGGCTCCAAGAGACCCAGTACTTC
13	NA	NA	TRBJ2-7	TRBV5-4	CASSLLASYEQYF	TGTGCCAGCAGCTTACTAGCCTCCTACGAGCAGTACTTC
16	TRBD2	NA	TRBJ2-1	TRBV10-1	CASSESTGRSDNEQFF	TGCGCCAGCAGTGAGTCTACCGGGAGGAGCGACAATGAGCAGTTCTTC
14	NA	NA	TRBJ1-6	TRBV6-5	CASSFLGTDSPLHF	TGTGCCAGCAGTTTCCTAGGCACCGACTCACCCCTCCACTTT
15	TRBD2	NA	TRBJ2-1	TRBV11-2	CASSLETGGPNEQFF	TGTGCCAGCAGCTTAGAAACGGGGGGTCCCAATGAGCAGTTCTTC
15	TRBD1	NA	TRBJ1-5	TRBV6-5	CASSGTGAGNQPQHF	TGTGCCAGCAGCGGAACAGGGGCTGGCAATCAGCCCCAGCATTTT
14	TRBD1	NA	TRBJ1-1	TRBV19	CASSFGTGGTEAFF	TGTGCCAGTAGTTTCGGGACAGGGGGCACTGAAGCTTTCTTT
15	TRBD1	NA	TRBJ2-5	TRBV30	CAWSVSAGGIETQYF	TGTGCCTGGAGTGTCTCCGCAGGGGGCATCGAGACCCAGTACTTC
12	NA	NA	TRBJ2-4	TRBV14	CASSQVVGVRYF	TGTGCCAGCAGCCAAGTTGTCGGAGTTAGGTACTTC
18	TRBD1	NA	TRBJ2-3	TRBV27	CASSLSPGQGVGTDTQYF	TGTGCCAGCAGTTTATCCCCGGGGCAGGGGGTTGGCACAGATACGCAGTATTTT
13	NA	NA	TRBJ2-1	TRBV7-6	CASSLTLVDEQFF	TGTGCCAGCAGCTTAACCCTAGTAGATGAGCAGTTCTTC
15	TRBD1	NA	TRBJ2-7	TRBV2	CASSERDRGPYEQYF	TGTGCCAGCAGCGAGAGGGACAGGGGACCCTACGAGCAGTACTTC
14	NA	NA	TRBJ1-4	TRBV4-2	CASSVGQSNEKLFF	TGTGCCAGCAGTGTTGGGCAGAGTAATGAAAAACTGTTTTTT
16	NA	NA	TRBJ2-1	TRBV24-1	CATSDLTGSSYNEQFF	TGTGCCACCAGTGATTTGACAGGGTCCTCCTACAATGAGCAGTTCTTC
17	TRBD1	once	TRBJ2-2	TRBV14	CASSLNDPDRQWGELFF	TGTGCCAGCAGCCTCAACGACCCGGACAGGCAATGGGGGGAGCTGTTTTTT
14	NA	NA	TRBJ1-1	TRBV5-1	CASSLVATNTEAFF	TGCGCCAGCAGCTTGGTGGCAACGAACACTGAAGCTTTCTTT
14	NA	once	TRBJ1-1	TRBV28	CASSLYRAYTEAFF	TGTGCCAGCAGTCTTTACAGGGCTTACACTGAAGCTTTCTTT
18	TRBD1	NA	TRBJ2-6	TRBV6-1	CASSAQTGGAPGANVLTF	TGTGCCAGCAGTGCACAAACAGGGGGCGCGCCTGGGGCCAACGTCCTGACTTTC
13	NA	NA	TRBJ1-2	TRBV11-1	CASSPPTVYGYTF	TGTGCCAGCAGCCCACCGACAGTCTATGGCTACACCTTC
15	TRBD1	NA	TRBJ1-5	TRBV19	CASTDRGGPNQPQHF	TGTGCCAGTACCGACAGGGGAGGCCCCAATCAGCCCCAGCATTTT
15	TRBD1	NA	TRBJ1-2	TRBV14	CASSRETGGGYRYTF	TGTGCCAGCAGCAGGGAGACAGGGGGGGGATATCGCTACACCTTC
14	NA	NA	TRBJ1-1	TRBV19	CASSMSGRNTEAFF	TGTGCCAGTAGTATGTCTGGGAGGAACACTGAAGCTTTCTTT
16	TRBD2	NA	TRBJ2-3	TRBV5-1	CASSWGLAGITDTQYF	TGCGCCAGCAGCTGGGGACTAGCGGGAATCACAGATACGCAGTATTTT
14	NA	NA	TRBJ2-2	TRBV24-1	CATSRGTNTGELFF	TGTGCCACCAGCAGAGGGACGAACACCGGGGAGCTGTTTTTT
17	TRBD2	few	TRBJ2-2	TRBV7-2	CASSLYQGLAPTGELFF	TGTGCCAGCAGCTTATACCAGGGACTAGCGCCCACCGGGGAGCTGTTTTTT
14	NA	once	TRBJ2-2	TRBV27	CASSMTETTGELFF	TGTGCCAGCAGTATGACAGAGACCACCGGGGAGCTGTTTTTT